This TCR beta chain was sequenced during a study of control samples from healthy donors and cancer patients. The table came from immunoSEQ multiplex PCR; TCRdb's copy has only in-frame clones and leaves some out. The table lists roughly 120,000 clones, approximately 94% of them singletons. Trimming cost V 2 bases and J 4 bases, with 12 bases left between them. The CDR3 has 14 amino acids. Germline V gene lookup returns CDR1 SGHAT and CDR2 FQNNGV. This clone has just one count. The sequence was obtained from a man younger than 45 in good health. Sequenced input: blood. V gene TRBV11-2 combines with J gene TRBJ2-7, with D perhaps matching TRBD2 (6 bases). CDR3 protein: CASSLRGGWYEQYF. The DNA for the CDR3 is TGTGCCAGCAGCTTAAGGGGAGGTTGGTACGAGCAGTACTTC.